This TCR beta chain was obtained from a study of cytomegalovirus exposure and HLA in healthy donors (dated by TCRdb to about 2017). Study-level background: In an earlier analysis of 450 to 750 of the donors, about 260 Gb of sequence data and 90 million to 120 million unique TCR beta sequences from about 190 million T cells were reported. Of the roughly 410 genotyped donors, 81% were placed in the genetic ancestry cluster associated with self-reported Caucasian donors. Alongside the repertoire data, information on donor age, sex, ethnicity and CMV serostatus was compiled. A later genetic analysis took genome-wide SNP genotypes for about 65% of the 666 donors and used that subset as a discovery cohort. In a later analysis, previously published TCR beta repertoires from several hundred donors were re-analyzed and high-resolution HLA genotyping was added so that TCR occurrence patterns could be studied. On average, roughly 200,000 unique TCR beta nucleotide sequences were sequenced per donor among about 400 genotyped donors of the cohort, with around 19% of those sequences being non-productive. The later analysis used no new phenotypic data to find candidate immune exposures, relying instead on TCR beta sequences and their occurrence across donors. The aim of the study was to test whether cataloging public T cell receptors could identify signatures of past pathogen exposure. An earlier analysis of more than 450 of the donors used high-throughput TCR beta sequencing to judge whether each TCR beta V gene segment behaved as functional or pseudogenic. The number of typed donors differed by locus: 629-630 for A, B, C, DRB1 and DQB1; approximately 520 for DQA1; around 580 for DPA1; and 400 to 480 for DPB1. Roughly 300 gigabases of sequencing data and around 80 million unique TCR sequences made up an early release that covered 500 to 700 HLA-typed donors. All discovery cohort repertoires had been generated on a single sequencing platform. In addition to the first cohort of approximately 650 subjects, a separate validation cohort of 120 different subjects was used. Class I and class II HLA loci were covered by the typing at four-digit resolution. Because of strong linkage in the cohort, roughly five DR-DQ haplotypes were treated as single units for association and clustering. To predict cytomegalovirus infection status, the study brought together high-throughput TCR immunosequencing, statistical association of individual TCRs with disease status, and machine learning. The T cell repertoires of several hundred subjects were profiled by immunosequencing and related to cytomegalovirus serostatus. What the research found in general, with its limitations: In a later genetic analysis, fewer N-insertions in productive TCRs were reported among donors in an Asian-associated ancestry cluster than the roughly 700-donor mean. Only TCR beta chains were sequenced in this cohort, and the absence of alpha or paired-chain data limited detectable features. When HLA alleles, especially DR and DQ, strongly co-occurred, attributing TCR associations to individual alleles was difficult. In an earlier analysis of approximately 590 of the donors, most TCR beta V segments were observed in productive rearrangements about 90% or about 30% of the time, broadly matching IMGT annotations. The classifier was reported to diagnose cytomegalovirus status with high specificity and sensitivity in both the original cohort and the validation cohort. Across donors, most TCR sequences were observed very rarely, whereas some public TCRs were present in many individuals. Roughly uniform sequencing depth across donors was assumed in presence/absence analyses, although this assumption may not hold. Approximately 18 rarely observed V segments, including chromosome 9 orphons, were excluded from the earlier analysis of several hundred of the donors because counts were too low. The study listed 150 to 200 TCR beta chains as associated with cytomegalovirus. Most CMV-associated TCR beta chains appeared to be HLA-restricted in a later analysis, and the HLA associations seemed to be driven largely by CMV exposure. Correlated functional status among segregating V segments might be attributable to linkage disequilibrium, but an unknown experimental factor could not be ruled out. HLA typing was unavailable for some donors at each locus, so association tests used only the typed subset. A further reported finding was that TCR beta sequences accurately predicted the HLA-A and HLA-B alleles for most subjects in the first cohort. V-gene and J-gene trimming of TCR beta chains was associated with a missense DCLRE1C variant in a later genetic analysis, and the association was replicated in an independent cohort. A cluster of highly shared sequence variants was judged likely to be a technical artifact of the sequencing pipeline. It was suggested by the authors that the approach could potentially be generalized to other disease states and immunological phenotypes. According to a later analysis, TCR association rates differed among HLA loci, with DRB1 alleles showing the most associated TCRs and HLA-C alleles showing the fewest. CMV serostatus was the only immune exposure information available for the cohort. Some IMGT-functional V segments, including TRBV6-2 and TRBV6-3, could not be told apart with the 87-base-pair reads, so those segments were excluded. A later analysis reported that several top co-occurrence clusters appeared linked to parvovirus B19, influenza, CMV and Epstein-Barr virus. In vitro tests confirmed that three of the cytomegalovirus-associated TCR beta chains recognize cytomegalovirus antigens. In a later analysis, around 17,000 TCR beta sequences were associated with specific HLA alleles at a false discovery rate of 0.05. Compared with equally common non-associated chains, HLA-associated TCR beta chains in a later analysis were more clonally expanded and had lower generation probabilities.

Between the V and J ends, shortened by 0 bases and 0 bases respectively, the junction contains 15 bases. The CDR3 holds 16 amino acids from the cysteine to the phenylalanine. Only the CDR3 region is kept as DNA, spanning 48 bases read in frame from base 1. The germline V gene supplies CDR1 SQVTM and CDR2 ANQGSEA. In total, roughly 670 healthy bone marrow donors made up the cohort. At the time of sampling, every cohort member was nominally healthy, though immune exposures that went unrecorded were likely present. The donor was CMV seropositive and was included in the group of some 290 seropositive cohort members. Every donor gave a peripheral blood sample, and the peripheral blood mononuclear cells from that sample were used for TCR beta sequencing. Genomic DNA extraction from the blood cell samples was performed with the Qiagen DNeasy Blood Extraction Kit. The receptor library was made with the immunoSEQ multiplex PCR assay. For the multiplex PCR, a mixture combining 60 forward primers for TCR Vbeta segments and 13 reverse primers for TCR Jbeta segments was used. The CDR3 region of rearranged TCR beta genes was amplified from genomic DNA by a multiplex PCR assay. On the Illumina HiSeq System, the amplified TCR beta libraries were sequenced as 87-base-pair reads. The authors processed their data as follows. In a later analysis, some 80 million unique TCR beta chains were counted across the approximately 640 repertoires, and approximately 11 million of these chains were shared by at least two donors. Raw reads were error-corrected and collapsed into unique sequences with a nearest-neighbor algorithm that merged closely related sequences to remove PCR and sequencing errors. V, D and J gene segments were assigned by aligning CDR3 sequences to IMGT reference sequences. For a sequence to be retained, a match of at least six nucleotides was required to both a V gene segment and a J gene segment. A rearrangement counted as productive if the CDR3 had no stop codons and remained in frame with V and J, and every other rearrangement counted as non-productive. Following IMGT convention, CDR3 was defined as the stretch from the second conserved V-encoded cysteine to the conserved J-encoded phenylalanine. Sequences without an unambiguous match to a single V gene segment were excluded from the earlier analysis of about 640 of the donors. In an earlier analysis of some 590 of the donors, V segments were called functional above 56.7% productive rearrangements and were called segregating when the between-donor standard deviation exceeded 5%. A statistical classification framework was built for diagnosing cytomegalovirus status from the catalog of TCR beta chain sequences. In a later analysis, TCR nucleotide sequences were compared against IMGT/GENE-DB human TR gene sequences so that V and J genes could be assigned. Using the TCRdist pipeline, a later analysis assigned CDR3 sequences along with most-parsimonious VDJ recombination scenarios. In a later analysis, each TCR beta chain was defined by its CDR3 amino acid sequence together with its V-gene family, and reads lacking a unique V-gene family were excluded. A later analysis removed 450 to 600 highly shared, low-generation-probability nucleotide sequences to deal with suspected cross-contamination and a sequencing artifact. For each public chain, a later analysis derived a clonal expansion index from normalized ranks of inferred template counts within each repertoire. A later analysis computed generation probabilities with a VDJ recombination model fitted to out-of-frame rearrangements, and checked the results against IGoR. In a later analysis, TCR-TCR, TCR-HLA and TCR-CMV co-occurrence was scored with hypergeometric tests, and a repertoire-size bias correction was applied to TCR pairs. A later analysis estimated false discovery rates by permuting HLA or CMV assignments 20 times. A later analysis grouped co-occurring TCRs with DBSCAN, adding TCRdist sequence similarity when clustering within HLA-allele-positive subsets. For co-occurrence clustering, repertoires with fewer than 30,000 or more than 120,000 public chains were excluded, along with about five repertoires with anomalous nucleotide sharing. The table comes from immuneACCESS by way of TCRdb, which keeps in-frame sequences with V and J called. Part of the clones is missing from these tables; in studies checked, under half for an unresolved V gene and the rest for unknown reasons. That table supplies the V and J calls and clone size; D and trimming were determined from the DNA. The sample's clone listing holds fewer than 95,000 clones. Approximately 4.5% of the sample lies in the top ten.

With regard to this clone: Its antigen remains unidentified.

This TCR was recovered from a woman in her 40s in good health and CMV-seropositive. The specimen was PBMCs. Rearrangement joined TRBV29-1 to TRBJ2-7; the D gene lacks a confident call. The sequenced DNA is TGCAGCGTTGAAGATCAGAACAGTGGAATCTCCTACGAGCAGTACTTC. This translates into CSVEDQNSGISYEQYF.